This T cell receptor beta chain was documented in a study of graft-versus-host responses after intestinal transplantation. For the study at large: Transplant types were multivisceral, liver-intestinal, or isolated intestinal. After anti-thymocyte globulin induction, recipients took tacrolimus and steroids for around three years.

CDR3 size: 15 residues. CDR1 and CDR2 (germline): SGHNT, YENEEA. V lost 3 bases to trimming and J lost 3 bases, with 15 bases between them. This clone has just one count. Its antigen is not known. Generated by immunoSEQ multiplex PCR, the TCRdb table keeps only in-frame clones and is missing some. The repertoire holds roughly 50,000 clones, with less than 95% as singletons. Study-level results: Early post-transplant HvG declines tracked with peak circulating GvH clone levels. When patients had graft-donor T cell macrochimerism, their allografts held high graft-versus-host to host-versus-graft clonal ratios.

The chain links TRBV11-3 to TRBJ2-7; weak D call: TRBD2 (7 bases). The sequencing here drew on PBMCs, taken 650 to 670 days after intestinal transplant. The sequence was collected from a human patient who received an intestinal transplant, so some T cells may come from the graft donor. DNA for the CDR3: TGTGCCAGCAGCTTTAGCGCGGGGGCTGGCTACGAGCAGTACTTC. Its translation: CASSFSAGAGYEQYF.